This T cell receptor beta chain was profiled in a study of vaccination and CD4 T cells after COVID-19 (dated by TCRdb to about 2022). Background on the whole study: Convalescent patients had a positive SARS-CoV-2 result on nasal swab PCR, and of these patients, nine had mild disease and one had severe disease. The convalescent cohort included six males and four females, with two Hispanic individuals, seven Caucasians, two Asians and one multiracial person. Two doses of either the Pfizer-BioNTech BNT162b2 vaccine (n=8) or the Moderna mRNA-1273 vaccine (n=2) were administered to participants. Post-COVID blood samples were collected from convalescent patients a median of around 96 days after diagnosis, with a range of about 30 to 170 days. Post-vaccine blood samples were taken a median of approximately 70 days after the second vaccine dose, with a range of about 14 to 241 days. The cultures were stimulated with overlapping spike peptide pools from SARS-CoV-2 and from the common cold coronaviruses HCoV-NL63, HCoV-OC43 and HCoV-229E. Control cultures used a CEFX viral epitope pool as positive control, an HIV-1 Nef peptide pool as negative control, or no peptide. In about 11 COVID-19 convalescent patients and several infection-naive healthy vaccine recipients, the spike-specific CD4+ TCR repertoire before mRNA vaccination was compared with the repertoire after mRNA vaccination.

Points the paper makes about the study in general: Among the post-vaccine SARS-CoV-2-reactive clones in convalescent patients, a median roughly 85% showed up only after vaccination, which suggests vaccine-specific priming. An increase in the median number of SARS-CoV-2-reactive clonotypes from around 20 after infection to about 39 after vaccination was observed, but the change was not found to be significant. Of the vaccine-specific clones in convalescent patients, 304 of 307, or nearly all, reacted only to SARS-CoV-2 spike and did not cross-react with common cold coronaviruses. The study included relatively few convalescent patients and did not analyze early timepoints after natural infection.

This specimen's treatment or condition label, per the study, means: approximately nine-day PBMC culture with coronavirus spike peptide pools or control peptides (ViraFEST assay). The ViraFEST assay, used in the study, expanded antigen-specific T cells with peptide pools and then identified the expanded clonotypes through TCR sequencing. Positive SARS-CoV-2 PCR tests in the convalescent patients dated from March to December 2020, before Alpha, Beta and Delta variants emerged in the United States. PBMCs were cultured at a few million per well in IMDM supplemented with around 5.5% human AB serum and 8.5 to 10 IU/ml IL-2, with about 10 ug/ml peptide pools added. Half of the culture medium was replaced with fresh IL-2-containing medium on days 3 and 7. CD4+ T cells were isolated after approximately eleven days of culture through negative selection using the EasySep CD4+ T cell isolation kit. Ficoll-Paque Plus gradient centrifugation was used to isolate PBMCs from whole blood, and the isolated PBMCs were then either used fresh or cryopreserved at -140C. Each culture condition was generally run in triplicate wells.

Library prep was done by PCR. DNA from cultured CD4+ T cells underwent TCR sequencing with the Oncomine TCR Beta short-read assay at the Johns Hopkins FTIC core. Genomic DNA was extracted from the cultured CD4+ T cells with the QIAamp micro DNA kit. Oncomine TCR Beta libraries made from cultured CD4+ T cells were pooled using unique dual indexes and sequenced on an Illumina iSeq 100. From the authors' description of their analysis: Non-productive sequences were removed, and CDR3s not starting with C, not ending with F or W, or shorter than 7 amino acids were discarded. Antigen-specific clonotypes were identified using the MANAFEST web application through comparison of peptide-stimulated wells with reference and other culture wells. Positive clones required FDR below 0.05, an odds ratio above 5, and productive frequency above 0.1% in at least two of three replicate wells. Clonotypes that were significantly expanded in both SARS-CoV-2 spike wells and at least one common cold coronavirus spike condition were defined as cross-reactive. Using R version 3.6.1, CDR3 homology was evaluated through Levenshtein distances (stringdist) along with unrooted phylogenetic trees (ape). TCRdb's own reprocessing of the public reads used fastp at Q25 and MiXCR and kept productive beta chains. Each record represents a unique CDR3 protein, reported with the most common genes and DNA among its rows. TCRdb's processing, not the study's, gives the V and J calls here. A total of around 19,000 distinct CDR3 sequences appear in this sample, roughly 40% of them only once. About 3.2% of the sample comes from the top ten.

Points on this clonotype: The antigen this receptor binds is unknown. Base qualities were left out, and no much larger clone turns up one base away.

The CDR3 has 15 amino acids, counting the end cysteine and phenylalanine. This entry keeps only the CDR3 DNA: 45 bases, framed from base 1. V is reduced by 5 bases and J by 2 bases, leaving a spacing of 14 bases between them. In the germline V gene, CDR1 corresponds to SGHTA and CDR2 to FQGNSA. The sequence derives from a human donor who had recovered from COVID-19. The sequencing used CD4+ T cells from blood, cultured in vitro, collected after SARS-CoV-2 vaccination. The chain is made from TRBV7-2 and TRBJ2-3; the D region possibly corresponds to TRBD2 (7 bases align). The CDR3 region reads CASSRGGGDTDTQYF. The bases are TGTGCCAGCAGCAGAGGGGGGGGAGACACAGATACGCAGTATTTT. When the CDR3 is completed using the reference TRBV7-2 and TRBJ2-3 genes on either side, the full variable domain is GAGVSQSPSNKVTEKGKDVELRCDPISGHTALYWYRQSLGQGLEFLIYFQGNSAPDKSGLPSDRFSAERTGGSVSTLTIQRTQQEDSAVYLCASSRGGGDTDTQYFGPGTRLTVL.